Following are 24 T cell receptor beta chains from one sample sequenced in a study of cytomegalovirus exposure and HLA in healthy donors. Use of 60 Vbeta and 13 Jbeta primers characterized the PCR. Only in-frame clones appear in the TCRdb table, and some are missing; sequencing was by immunoSEQ multiplex PCR. The sample shows over 150,000 clones, roughly three quarters of them seen only once. Sequences were obtained from PBMCs. These receptors were obtained from a young man in good health and CMV-seropositive.

The rearrangement links TRBV18 to TRBJ2-6; D is unclear. The CDR3 is 14 amino acids. Trimming removed 1 base from V and 4 bases from J, with 5 bases in between. Germline CDR1 KGHSH, CDR2 LQKENI. For the CDR3, the DNA is TGTGCCAGCTCACCACTTAGAGGGGCCAACGTCCTGACTTTC. This gives the protein CASSPLRGANVLTF. Drawing the rest from reference TRBV18 and TRBJ2-6, the complete variable domain is NAGVMQNPRHLVRRRGQEARLRCSPMKGHSHVYWYRQLPEEGLKFMVYLQKENIIDESGMPKERFSAEFPKEGPSILRIQQVVRGDSAAYFCASSPLRGANVLTFGAGSRLTVL.

The chain recombines TRBV27 with TRBJ2-7, with 8 bases identical to TRBD2. Per germline, CDR1 MNHEY and CDR2 SMNVEV (reference sequence). The CDR3 sequence is 18 residues long. V lost 5 bases and J lost 0; bases outside the gene matches: 15. The CDR3 loop reads CASSPINPSSGSSYEQYF. CDR3 sequence (DNA): TGTGCCAGCAGTCCCATCAATCCCTCCAGCGGGAGCTCCTACGAGCAGTACTTC.

The chain carries TRBV7-2 and TRBJ2-3, with D possibly matching TRBD2 (6 bases). CDR1 is SGHTA and CDR2 is FQGNSA in the germline V gene. This CDR3 is built from 12 residues. V was cut by 5 bases and J by 14 bases, with 17 bases left in between. The CDR3 is CASSRGTPARYF. For the CDR3, the DNA is TGTGCCAGCAGCCGCGGGACGCCCGCCCGGTATTTT.

The J gene is TRBJ2-7, the V gene TRBV6-1; D call uncertain. Looked up from germline, CDR1 is MNHNS and CDR2 is SASEGT. V was trimmed by 0 bases and J by 4 bases, leaving 10 bases between them. The CDR3 consists of 14 residues. CDR3 sequence: CASSEALYRYEQYF. The CDR3 DNA follows: TGTGCCAGCAGTGAAGCGCTCTATCGGTACGAGCAGTACTTC.

This chain uses TRBV7-3 with TRBJ2-7; 8 nucleotides line up with TRBD2. This CDR3 has 15 residues. Germline V lookup: CDR1 SGHTA, CDR2 FQGTGA. Germline trimming cut 1 base from V and 6 bases from J; bases unmatched to any gene: 8. The CDR3 loop reads CASSLNPGGQFEQYF. DNA for the CDR3: TGTGCCAGCAGCTTAAACCCGGGGGGGCAGTTCGAGCAGTACTTC.

The rearrangement links TRBV5-4 to TRBJ2-1, with 8 bases lining up with TRBD2. Trimming at V came to 8 bases and at J to 4 bases, leaving 8 bases not matched to a gene. In germline, CDR1 is SGHNT, CDR2 YYREEE (reference sequence). The CDR3 is made up of 14 amino acids. CDR3 residues: CASSTSGPYNEQFF. CDR3 sequence (DNA): TGTGCCAGTTCAACTAGCGGTCCTTACAATGAGCAGTTCTTC.

This clone was counted a few times. The genes are TRBV6-1 and TRBJ2-5; 9 positions agree with TRBD1. Trimming at V came to 5 bases and at J to 5 bases, leaving 6 bases not matched to a gene. CDR1 is MNHNS and CDR2 is SASEGT in the germline V gene. The CDR3 is 14 residues long. The CDR3 here is CASSRTGAWETQYF. CDR3 bases: TGTGCCAGCAGTAGGACAGGGGCCTGGGAGACCCAGTACTTC.

The DNA of the CDR3 is TGTGCCAGTATAGCGGGGGGCGGGGATGAGCAGTTCTTC. Protein sequence: CASIAGGGDEQFF. This chain joins TRBV19 and TRBJ2-1, with 10 bases matching TRBD2. The CDR3 has 13 amino acids. Germline CDR1 LNHDA, CDR2 SQIVND (reference sequence). V gave up 7 bases and J gave up 8 bases; unmatched junction bases: 5.

This clone was counted between two and nine times. This sequence joins TRBV29-1 and TRBJ2-3, with D unclear. The CDR3 is 14 amino acids. Germline CDR1 and CDR2: SQVTM and ANQGSEA. V lost 4 bases, J lost 5 bases, and 16 bases lay in between. Written as DNA, the CDR3 is TGCAGCGTTGTGTTCCCTAGATCTGGAGATACGCAGTATTTT. This codes for CSVVFPRSGDTQYF.

This clone came up a few times. The chain employs TRBV2 and TRBJ2-5; possibly TRBD2 for D (6 bases). Germline assignment: CDR1 SNHLY and CDR2 FYNNEI. The CDR3 is 13 amino acids. Trimming took off 8 bases at V and 2 bases at J, with 12 bases between the two ends. In DNA form, the CDR3 reads TGTGCCAGCGGAGGGGCGCGGCAAGAGACCCAGTACTTC. This gives the protein CASGGARQETQYF.

This chain connects TRBV10-1 to TRBJ2-1, with TRBD2 matching over 13 bases. This CDR3 spans 16 amino acids. The trim removed 6 bases at V and 5 bases at J, leaving 7 bases unmatched. Per germline, CDR1 WNHNN and CDR2 SYGVQD (reference sequence). The CDR3 protein is CASSSGLAGANNEQFF. Written as DNA, the CDR3 is TGCGCCAGCAGCTCCGGACTAGCGGGAGCAAACAATGAGCAGTTCTTC.

The CDR3 sequence: CASSSFGKAYGYTF. CDR3 in DNA: TGTGCCAGCAGCTCCTTCGGTAAAGCCTATGGCTACACCTTC. The chain recombines TRBV7-2 with TRBJ1-2; no definite D call. The CDR3 runs to 14 residues. Germline CDR1 and CDR2: SGHTA and FQGNSA. Trimming took 4 bases from V and 4 from J, leaving 13 bases between them.

This sequence joins TRBV19 and TRBJ1-2; 8 nucleotides match TRBD1. CDR1 and CDR2 (germline): LNHDA, SQIVND (reference sequence). J gave up 4 bases and V 3 bases, and 4 bases lay outside the gene matches. This CDR3 region has 14 residues. Written as DNA, the CDR3 is TGTGCCAGTAGTATCGACAGGGGTGGCTATGGCTACACCTTC. It specifies CASSIDRGGYGYTF.

In its sample, this clone was seen once. The chain joins TRBV30 to TRBJ1-1, with 11 bases that match TRBD1. CDR3 length: 13 residues. Germline V gene sequence: CDR1 GTSNPN, CDR2 SVGIG (reference sequence). J gave up 9 bases and V 6 bases, and 9 bases lay outside the gene matches. The CDR3 here is CACPRDRGFKAFF. The CDR3 DNA reads as TGTGCCTGCCCCCGGGACAGGGGGTTCAAAGCTTTCTTT.

The CDR3 DNA follows: TGTGCCAGCAGTGAATCGGGGGGCCTCAGAGGCTACACCTTC. It codes for CASSESGGLRGYTF. The chain joins TRBV6-1 to TRBJ1-2; D is perhaps TRBD1 (6 bases). CDR3 length equals 14 residues. From germline, CDR1 is MNHNS and CDR2 SASEGT. V gave up 2 bases and J gave up 8 bases, with 15 bases separating them.

The gene calls are TRBV15 and TRBJ2-7; tentative D call: TRBD2 (5 bases). The V end was cut by 3 bases, the J end by 0 bases, with 6 bases between. This CDR3 contains 13 residues. The germline gives CDR1 LNHNV, CDR2 YYDKDF (reference sequence). The CDR3 here is CATSRDSSYEQYF. CDR3 DNA sequence: TGTGCCACCAGCAGGGACTCCTCCTACGAGCAGTACTTC.

This chain joins TRBV18 and TRBJ1-1; D possibly corresponds to TRBD1 (5 bases). The germline CDR1 and CDR2 sequences are KGHSH and LQKENI. This CDR3 comprises 15 residues. Trimming left V 4 bases short and J 0 bases short, with 12 bases between. The CDR3 here is CASSRGQALNTEAFF. Written as DNA, the CDR3 is TGTGCCAGCTCACGTGGACAAGCCCTGAACACTGAAGCTTTCTTT.

V gene TRBV9 combines with J gene TRBJ1-2, with 9 bases matching TRBD1. The ends lost 2 bases at V and 8 bases at J; junction bases unmatched: 10. Germline CDR1 and CDR2: SGDLS and YYNGEE. The CDR3 runs 15 residues. The CDR3 nucleotides are TGTGCCAGCAGCGTTACGGGACAGGGCGTTGGGGGCTACACCTTC. It yields the protein CASSVTGQGVGGYTF. Full variable domain (remainder filled in from reference TRBV9 and TRBJ1-2): DSGVTQTPKHLITATGQRVTLRCSPRSGDLSVYWYQQSLDQGLQFLIQYYNGEERAKGNILERFSAQQFPDLHSELNLSSLELGDSALYFCASSVTGQGVGGYTFGSGTRLTVV.

The chain recombines TRBV6-1 with TRBJ2-5; tentative D call: TRBD2 (5 bases). V was clipped by 4 bases and J by 2 bases, with 11 bases between them. CDR1 and CDR2 (germline): MNHNS, SASEGT. CDR3 length: 14 residues. This CDR3 reads CASSVLTGQETQYF. CDR3 DNA sequence: TGTGCCAGCAGTGTTCTAACGGGGCAAGAGACCCAGTACTTC.

Only a few counts were recorded for this clone. The junction and the germline gene differ at one end; a read error may be behind it. The V and J genes are TRBV18 and TRBJ2-1, with 11 bases identical to TRBD2. Germline V gene data show CDR1 as KGHSH and CDR2 as LQKENI. CDR3 length: 15 residues. The CDR3 protein is CASSPLAGVVYEQFF. For the CDR3, the DNA is TGTGCCAGCTCCCCACTAGCGGGAGTAGTCTATGAGCAGTTCTTC.

The rearrangement joins TRBV11-1 to TRBJ2-1; TRBD2 agrees at 10 bases. V lost 4 bases to trimming and J lost 4 bases; unmatched junction nucleotides: 7. The CDR3 is 16 amino acids. CDR1 is SGHAT and CDR2 is FQDESV in the germline V gene (reference sequence). This CDR3 reads CASSYGTSGAYNEQFF. The CDR3 region has the DNA TGTGCCAGCAGCTATGGAACTAGCGGGGCATACAATGAGCAGTTCTTC.

This chain joins TRBV2 and TRBJ1-2; no clear D gene. This CDR3 is built from 15 residues. CDR1 and CDR2 from the germline V gene are SNHLY and FYNNEI. Trimming removed 4 bases at V and 0 bases at J, with 12 bases between. The CDR3 DNA sequence: TGTGCCAGCAGTGCGGGTGCCGGAGCTAACTATGGCTACACCTTC. As protein: CASSAGAGANYGYTF.

The V call is TRBV30, the J call TRBJ1-2, with 9 bases that match TRBD1. Per the germline V gene, CDR1 is GTSNPN and CDR2 is SVGIG (reference sequence). V lost 5 bases and J lost 6; bases outside the gene matches: 10. The CDR3 is 14 amino acids. CDR3 nucleotide sequence: TGTGCCTGGGGAAAACCCGGGACAGGGAATGGCTACACCTTC. Its translation: CAWGKPGTGNGYTF.

The V and J genes are TRBV9 and TRBJ2-2; 7 bases are a match to TRBD1. J gave up 2 bases and V 4 bases, and 11 bases lay outside the gene matches. Germline CDR1 is SGDLS and CDR2 is YYNGEE. The CDR3 covers 17 residues. DNA for the CDR3: TGTGCCAGCAGCCCAAGACAGGGTTTCTTAAACACCGGGGAGCTGTTTTTT. Amino acid sequence: CASSPRQGFLNTGELFF.